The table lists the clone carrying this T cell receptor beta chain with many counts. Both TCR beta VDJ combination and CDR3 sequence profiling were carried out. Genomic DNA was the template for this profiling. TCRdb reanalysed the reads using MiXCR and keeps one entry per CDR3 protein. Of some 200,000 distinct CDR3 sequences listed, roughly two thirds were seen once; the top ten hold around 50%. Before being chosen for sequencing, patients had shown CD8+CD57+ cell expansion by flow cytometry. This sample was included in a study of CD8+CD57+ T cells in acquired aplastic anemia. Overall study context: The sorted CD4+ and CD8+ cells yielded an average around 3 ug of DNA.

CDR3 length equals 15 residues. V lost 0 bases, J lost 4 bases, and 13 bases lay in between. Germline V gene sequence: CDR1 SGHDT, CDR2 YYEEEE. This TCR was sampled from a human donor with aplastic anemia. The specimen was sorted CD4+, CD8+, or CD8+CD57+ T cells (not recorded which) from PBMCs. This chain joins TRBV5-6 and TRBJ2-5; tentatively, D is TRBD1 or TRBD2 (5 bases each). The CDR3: CASSLANTGLETQYF. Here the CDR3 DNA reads TGTGCCAGCAGCTTGGCCAACACAGGACTAGAGACCCAGTACTTC.